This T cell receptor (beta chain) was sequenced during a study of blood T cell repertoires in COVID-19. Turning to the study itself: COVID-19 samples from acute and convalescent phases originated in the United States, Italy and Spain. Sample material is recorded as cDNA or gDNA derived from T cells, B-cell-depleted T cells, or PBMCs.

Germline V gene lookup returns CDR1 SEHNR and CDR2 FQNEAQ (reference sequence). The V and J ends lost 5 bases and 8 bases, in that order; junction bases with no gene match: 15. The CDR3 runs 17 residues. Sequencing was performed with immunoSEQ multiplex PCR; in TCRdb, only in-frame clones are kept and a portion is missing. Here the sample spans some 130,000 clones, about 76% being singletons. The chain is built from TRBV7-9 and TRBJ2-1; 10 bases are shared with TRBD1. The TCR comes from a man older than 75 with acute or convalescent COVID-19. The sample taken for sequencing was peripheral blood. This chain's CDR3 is CASSLRLDRGAQDEQFF. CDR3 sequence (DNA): TGTGCCAGCAGCCTAAGGCTGGACAGGGGGGCACAGGATGAGCAGTTCTTC.